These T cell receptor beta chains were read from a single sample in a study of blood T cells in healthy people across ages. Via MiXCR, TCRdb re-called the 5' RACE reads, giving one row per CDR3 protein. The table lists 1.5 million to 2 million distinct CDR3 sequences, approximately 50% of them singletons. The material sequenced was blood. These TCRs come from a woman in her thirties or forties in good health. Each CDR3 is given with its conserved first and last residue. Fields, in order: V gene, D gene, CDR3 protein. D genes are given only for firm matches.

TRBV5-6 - CASRFRASNQPQHF
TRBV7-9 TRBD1 CASSPQGALYSPLHF
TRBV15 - CATSRWGGGQETQYF
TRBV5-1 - CASSYTGSTNEKLFF
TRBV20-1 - CSARDRGIAGEQFF
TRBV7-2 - CASSLSGQGSQPQHF
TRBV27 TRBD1 CASSLGGTGRIGAFF
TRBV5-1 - CASSLTVGGTDTQYF
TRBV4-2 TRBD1 CASMPGQGLSGANVLTF
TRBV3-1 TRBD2 CASSQERLAGVYEQYF
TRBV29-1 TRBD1 CSVEAGGVSGANVLTF
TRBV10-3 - CAIRGVGGYEQYF
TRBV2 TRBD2 CASRGGLGYEQYF
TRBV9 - CASSVMENTEAFF
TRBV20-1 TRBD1 CSARDRDRGLSGYTF
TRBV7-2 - CASKRGYQETQYF
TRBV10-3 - CAISEPRSTYSYNEQFF
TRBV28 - CASSFFSASLPDTQYF
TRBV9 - CASSVGPGASQPQHF
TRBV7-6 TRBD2 CASSSPPWSSGGASDTQYF
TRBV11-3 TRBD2 CASSLGRGGIDEQFF
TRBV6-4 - CASSENTETGELFF
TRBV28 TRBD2 CASLSGGETQYF
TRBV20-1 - CSTRGGTVDTQYF
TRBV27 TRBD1 CASSSGQGALYNEQFF
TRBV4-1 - CASRTQGLNNYGYTF
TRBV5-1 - CASSLEGGSYNEQFF
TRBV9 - CASSGRTEGDTQYF
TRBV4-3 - CASSPSDSLQETQYF
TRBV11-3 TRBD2 CASSWRLAGGLWEQFF
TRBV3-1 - CASSPRGAADGYTF
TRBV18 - CASSPGDLAEKLFF
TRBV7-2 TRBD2 CASSLVGTSVSYEQYF
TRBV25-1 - CASSEGARALPEQYF
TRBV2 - CASSPREVTEAFF
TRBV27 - CASSPPFAGMNTEAFF
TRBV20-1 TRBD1 CSTTGQGAPLVQFF
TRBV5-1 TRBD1 CASSWDRGIGYTF
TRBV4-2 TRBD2 CASSQERGGQYEQYF
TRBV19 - CASSMGLGQVDTQYF
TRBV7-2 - CASGRREVADTQYF
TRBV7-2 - CASRLPVTDTQYF
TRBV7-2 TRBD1 CASSQTAGGGELFF
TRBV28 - CASSVRQAGGYTF
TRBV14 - CASSQDRDPTTLNNYGYTF
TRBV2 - CASSEYPGGSTDTQYF
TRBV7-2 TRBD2 CASSPREDKQFF
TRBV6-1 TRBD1 CASSLDRASGANVLTF
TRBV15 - CATSRTTGMEETQYF
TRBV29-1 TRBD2 CSVESGGLQGTQYF
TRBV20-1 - CSARATTPGGSHEQYF
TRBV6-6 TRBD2 CASSYPTSGETQYF
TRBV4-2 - CASSQDPARAEGMGYTF
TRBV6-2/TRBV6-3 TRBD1 CACTGQGSYNEQFF
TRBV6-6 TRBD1 CASSRLGTGVNNSPLHF
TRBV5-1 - CASSLEAGTSSPLHF